These 14 T cell receptor beta chains were all obtained from the same sample, sequenced in a study of blood T cell repertoires in COVID-19 (dated by TCRdb to 2020 to 2022). Library preparation used the immunoSEQ multiplex PCR assay. The source is immuneACCESS, and TCRdb retained only in-frame sequences with V and J called. Part of the clones is not carried over; for the studies checked, unresolved V genes explain less than half of this, and the remainder is unexplained. Within this sample are about 46,000 clones, with around 87% of them counted one time only. Around 15% of the sample lies in the top ten. Material for sequencing was peripheral blood. The origin of the receptors is a human donor in a cohort sampled during active COVID-19.

This clone is a singleton in its sample. A read error may produce the germline difference seen at one junction end. The CDR3 coding sequence is TGTGCCAGCAGCCCTACAGGAAGCTCCTACGAGCAGTGCTTC. Translating gives CASSPTGSSYEQCF. The V gene is TRBV7-9, the J gene TRBJ2-7; possible D gene TRBD1, 5 bases. The germline CDR1 and CDR2 sequences are SEHNR and FQNEAQ (reference sequence). The CDR3 sequence is 14 residues long.

The chain employs TRBV27 and TRBJ2-5; a weak D match, TRBD1 (6 bases). V was clipped by 0 bases and J by 0 bases, with 17 bases between them. The CDR3 is made up of 18 amino acids. Germline V CDR1 and CDR2: MNHEY, SMNVEV (reference sequence). Here the CDR3 DNA reads TGTGCCAGCAGTTTATCGGGAAAGGGGGAAAGGTACCAAGAGACCCAGTACTTC. Amino acid sequence: CASSLSGKGERYQETQYF.

This rearrangement joins TRBV7-9 to TRBJ2-7; 12 nucleotides agree with TRBD1. Germline loops: CDR1 SEHNR, CDR2 FQNEAQ (reference sequence). Unmatched junction bases numbered 11, after V lost 4 bases and J lost 7 bases. There are 16 residues in the CDR3. Here the CDR3 DNA reads TGTGCCAGCAGCTCTAGCACGGGACAGGGGGCGTGGGAGCAGTACTTC. Protein product: CASSSSTGQGAWEQYF.

The chain couples TRBV15 to TRBJ2-1, with 9 nucleotides matching TRBD2. This CDR3 comprises 16 residues. Germline lookup yields CDR1 LNHNV and CDR2 YYDKDF (reference sequence). Trimming took 0 bases from V and 8 from J; bases not matched to a gene: 8. The CDR3 spells CATSRDRSGGLDEQFF. For the CDR3, the DNA is TGTGCCACCAGCAGAGATCGCAGCGGGGGGCTTGATGAGCAGTTCTTC.

This sequence joins TRBV25-1 and TRBJ1-5, with D possibly matching TRBD1 (5 bases). The CDR3 consists of 14 residues. The germline gives CDR1 MGHDK, CDR2 SYGVNS. V was cut by 1 base and J by 5 bases, with 9 bases left in between. CDR3 in DNA: TGTGCCAGCAGTGAATGGGGCGGGGATCAGCCCCAGCATTTT. It is translated as CASSEWGGDQPQHF.

This chain links TRBV5-1 with TRBJ2-7; no clear D. Trimming removed 3 bases at V and 0 bases at J, with 4 bases between. The CDR3 is 12 residues long. Germline CDR1 and CDR2: SGHRS and YFSETQ. This chain's CDR3 is CASSSSSYEQYF. DNA for the CDR3: TGCGCCAGCAGCTCTAGCTCCTACGAGCAGTACTTC. The whole variable domain, remainder taken from reference TRBV5-1 and TRBJ2-7, is KAGVTQTPRYLIKTRGQQVTLSCSPISGHRSVSWYQQTPGQGLQFLFEYFSETQRNKGNFPGRFSGRQFSNSRSEMNVSTLELGDSALYLCASSSSSYEQYFGPGTRLTVT.

The rearrangement links TRBV19 to TRBJ1-2, with TRBD1 as a possible D gene (5 bases). The CDR3 sequence is 16 residues long. Trimming took off 1 base at V and 5 bases at J, with 17 bases between the two ends. The germline V gene encodes CDR1 LNHDA and CDR2 SQIVND (reference sequence). CDR3 residues: CASSIVRAGTRYGYTF. CDR3 nucleotide sequence: TGTGCCAGTAGTATAGTGAGGGCAGGGACTAGGTATGGCTACACCTTC.

This chain links TRBV29-1 with TRBJ2-5, with 13 bases aligning to TRBD2. The V gene's germline CDR1 is SQVTM and CDR2 ANQGSEA. The CDR3 spans 16 residues. The V and J ends lost 4 bases and 3 bases, in that order; junction bases with no gene match: 8. CDR3 sequence reads: CSVAGTSGEVKETQYF. The CDR3 region has the DNA TGCAGCGTTGCAGGGACTAGCGGGGAGGTAAAAGAGACCCAGTACTTC.

This clone has only a few counts. Here the CDR3 reads CASRQTSNHEQYF. The CDR3, as DNA: TGTGCCAGCAGGCAGACTAGTAACCACGAGCAGTACTTC. V and J are TRBV14 and TRBJ2-7, with a possible D match to TRBD2 (6 bases). CDR1 and CDR2 from the germline V gene are SGHDN and FVKESK. Trimming cost V 6 bases and J 5 bases, with 14 bases left between them. The CDR3 spans 13 residues. Based on the CDR3 plus reference TRBV14 and TRBJ2-7, the full variable domain is EAGVTQFPSHSVIEKGQTVTLRCDPISGHDNLYWYRRVMGKEIKFLLHFVKESKQDESGMPNNRFLAERTGGTYSTLKVQPAELEDSGVYFCASRQTSNHEQYFGPGTRLTVT.

V usage is TRBV10-1 and J usage is TRBJ2-3, with 8 positions matching TRBD2. From germline, CDR1 is WNHNN and CDR2 SYGVQD (reference sequence). Trimming cost V 2 bases and J 4 bases; bases outside gene matches: 5. The CDR3 has 15 amino acids. The chain's CDR3 is CASSETAGAADTQYF. The CDR3 region has the DNA TGCGCCAGCAGTGAGACAGCGGGAGCCGCAGATACGCAGTATTTT.

This chain uses TRBV28 with TRBJ1-6; possibly TRBD1 for D (5 bases). Trimming stripped 8 bases from V and 6 bases from J, with 17 bases between. The CDR3 extends over 15 amino acids. In germline, CDR1 is MDHEN, CDR2 SYDVKM. DNA for the CDR3: TGTGCCAGCGGGGCCTCCCAGGGTTCTAATTCACCCCTCCACTTT. As protein: CASGASQGSNSPLHF.

The rearrangement joins TRBV11-2 to TRBJ1-2, with a possible D match to TRBD1 (6 bases). The CDR3 has 15 residues. Germline CDR1 is SGHAT and CDR2 is FQNNGV. V was pared by 5 bases and J by 3 bases, with 16 bases between. CDR3 bases: TGTGCCAGCAGCACTACAGGGCGTCGAGACTATGGCTACACCTTC. Translated: CASSTTGRRDYGYTF.

As DNA, the CDR3 is TGTGCCAGCTCGACAGGGGGCGCGGGGCAGCCCCAGCATTTT. Translated, it gives CASSTGGAGQPQHF. The chain couples TRBV18 to TRBJ1-5, with TRBD1 matching over 10 bases. The germline CDR1 and CDR2 sequences are KGHSH and LQKENI. Unmatched junction bases numbered 6, after V lost 6 bases and J lost 7 bases. CDR3 size: 14 residues.

This clone was seen only a few times. The rearrangement uses TRBV6-4 and TRBJ2-7; 9 bases match TRBD1. Germline assignment: CDR1 MRHNA and CDR2 SNTAGT. The CDR3 extends over 14 amino acids. V lost 3 bases, J lost 0 bases, and 0 bases stayed unmatched. The DNA for the CDR3 is TGTGCCAGCAGTGAGGGACAGGGCTCCTACGAGCAGTACTTC. Its translation is CASSEGQGSYEQYF.